The 17 T cell receptor beta chains below were found in one sample sequenced in a study of T cells in Graves' hyperthyroidism and ophthalmopathy. The TCR beta CDR3 regions underwent amplification using RNA transcripts as the source. The primer set for the first-round RT-PCR of the TCR CDR3 was HTBI. TCRdb re-derived calls from the multiplex PCR reads in MiXCR, one entry per CDR3 protein. The data contain roughly 580,000 distinct CDR3 sequences, about 15% of them singletons. Sequencing was performed on blood. The receptors come from a woman in her 30s with Graves' hyperthyroidism that later progressed to Graves' ophthalmopathy.

Many counts were recorded for this clonotype. The chain employs TRBV28 and TRBJ2-1; TRBD2 agrees at 9 bases. Germline V CDR1 and CDR2: MDHEN, SYDVKM. The CDR3 has 12 residues. J was trimmed by 6 bases and V by 9 bases; bases with no gene match: 3. CDR3 sequence: CASGLAPNEQFF. The CDR3 region has the DNA TGTGCCAGTGGACTAGCGCCCAATGAGCAGTTCTTC.

Turning to this clonotype: One junction end does not reproduce the germline sequence, and a read error may be involved. The gene calls are TRBV28 and TRBJ2-7; the match to TRBD1 covers 7 bases. CDR3 length: 14 residues. Germline CDR1 reads MDHEN; CDR2 reads SYDVKM. For the CDR3, the DNA is TGTGCCAGCAGTTCCTACAGGGGTTCCTACGGGCAGTACTTC. Translation: CASSSYRGSYGQYF. Full variable domain (outside the CDR3, taken from reference TRBV28 and TRBJ2-7): DVKVTQSSRYLVKRTGEKVFLECVQDMDHENMFWYRQDPGLGLRLIYFSYDVKMKEKGDIPEGYSVSREKKERFSLILESASTNQTSMYLCASSSYRGSYGQYFGPGTRLTVT.

A remark on this clonotype: A junction boundary mismatches the germline segment, possibly from a read error. This rearrangement joins TRBV28 to TRBJ2-1; D gene uncertain. CDR1 MDHEN and CDR2 SYDVKM come from the germline V gene. The CDR3 is 15 amino acids. CDR3 coding DNA: TGTGCGAGCAGTTTTATCTTTTCCTCCTACAATGAGCGGTTCTTC. Translation gives CASSFIFSSYNERFF.

The table lists this clonotype with many counts. The CDR3 sequence: CSARDRGLFETQYF. The CDR3 DNA sequence: TGCAGCGCACGGGACAGGGGGCTTTTTGAGACCCAGTACTTC. J is TRBJ2-5 and V is TRBV29-1; 12 nucleotides agree with TRBD1. The CDR3 spans 14 residues. J lost 5 bases, V lost 7 bases, and 8 bases had no gene match. Per germline, CDR1 SQVTM and CDR2 ANQGSEA. The entire variable domain, with the rest obtained from reference TRBV29-1 and TRBJ2-5, is as follows: SAVISQKPSRDICQRGTSLTIQCQVDSQVTMMFWYRQQPGQSLTLIATANQGSEATYESGFVIDKFPISRPNLTFSTLTVSNMSPEDSSIYLCSARDRGLFETQYFGPGTRLLVL.

This clonotype was found many times. CDR3 sequence: CASSQEPAGGADTQYF. CDR3 DNA: TGTGCCAGCAGCCAAGAACCAGCGGGAGGGGCAGATACGCAGTATTTT. The chain combines TRBV3-1 with TRBJ2-3; 10 bases fit TRBD2. The CDR3 is 16 amino acids. V was pared by 0 bases and J by 4 bases, with 4 bases of the junction left unmatched. CDR1 and CDR2 (germline): LGHDT, YNNKEL (reference sequence).

This sequence joins TRBV6-2 or TRBV6-3 and TRBJ2-1; the match to TRBD1 covers 7 bases. Germline V CDR1 and CDR2: MNHEY, SVGEGT. J gave up 0 bases and V 6 bases, and 8 bases lay outside the gene matches. This CDR3 has 16 residues. The CDR3 reads CASSPRTGGSYNEQFF. DNA of the CDR3: TGTGCCAGCAGCCCGCGGACAGGAGGCTCCTACAATGAGCAGTTCTTC.

The sample holds many counts of this clonotype. The chain uses TRBV11-2 and TRBJ1-2, with D unclear. The CDR3 runs to 12 residues. V gave up 0 bases and J gave up 7 bases, with 6 bases separating them. The V gene's germline CDR1 is SGHAT and CDR2 FQNNGV. In DNA form, the CDR3 reads TGTGCCAGCAGCTTAGATCGGGCTGGCTACACCTTC. As protein: CASSLDRAGYTF.

This clonotype has ten or more counts. This chain connects TRBV12-3 or TRBV12-4 to TRBJ2-3; the D is unclear. The CDR3 consists of 13 residues. V lost 0 bases to trimming and J lost 8 bases, with 9 bases between them. The CDR3, as DNA: TGTGCCAGCAGTTTAGCCGGCCCTCCTACGCAGTATTTT. Translated, it gives CASSLAGPPTQYF.

This clonotype was recorded a few times. The J gene is TRBJ2-1, the V gene TRBV19; no clear D gene. In germline, CDR1 is LNHDA, CDR2 SQIVND (reference sequence). The CDR3 is 16 amino acids. The ends were cut back, 7 bases at V and 1 base at J, with 17 bases in the middle. The CDR3 loop is CASTPKGIQSYNEQFF. CDR3 in DNA: TGTGCCAGTACTCCGAAAGGGATCCAGTCCTACAATGAGCAGTTCTTC.

This clonotype was detected many times. The chain recombines TRBV3-1 with TRBJ2-3; D ambiguous. There are 13 residues in the CDR3. V lost 4 bases and J 6 bases, leaving 11 bases between the germline ends. Germline values: CDR1 LGHDT, CDR2 YNNKEL (reference sequence). The CDR3 DNA follows: TGTGCCAGCAGCCTCAGTGGGGTGGATACGCAGTATTTT. Its protein product is CASSLSGVDTQYF.

Only a few counts were recorded for this clonotype. J is TRBJ2-2 and V is TRBV12-3 or TRBV12-4, with TRBD1 identical over 8 bases. The V segment lost 5 bases and the J segment 3 bases; nucleotides outside the gene matches: 8. This CDR3 has 16 residues. This CDR3 is CASSPRVDRDTGELFF. In DNA, the CDR3 is TGTGCCAGCAGTCCCCGTGTGGACAGGGACACCGGGGAGCTGTTTTTT.

This clonotype has more than one count but fewer than ten. The chain employs TRBV24-1 and TRBJ1-3, with TRBD1 matching 7 bases. The CDR3 totals 16 residues. J was trimmed by 4 bases and V by 0 bases; bases with no gene match: 5. In germline, CDR1 is KGHDR, CDR2 SFDVKD. CDR3 residues: CATSDLKGARGNTIYF. CDR3 bases: TGTGCCACCAGTGATTTGAAGGGGGCGAGAGGAAACACCATATATTTT.

This clonotype came up many times. The CDR3 is CSVGDGELFF. The CDR3 DNA follows: TGCAGCGTTGGCGACGGGGAGCTGTTTTTT. The chain combines TRBV29-1 with TRBJ2-2; no definite D call. CDR1 is SQVTM, CDR2 ANQGSEA, per germline. Trimming removed 4 bases at V and 7 bases at J, with 4 bases between. The CDR3 sequence is 10 residues long.

V usage is TRBV5-1 and J usage is TRBJ2-2; D may be TRBD1 (6 bases). This CDR3 comprises 14 residues. Germline CDR1 is SGHRS and CDR2 is YFSETQ. The V end lost 3 bases, the J end lost 6 bases, and 12 bases lay between the germline ends. Here the CDR3 DNA reads TGCGCCAGCAGCTCCACAGGGTTGGCCGGGGAGCTGTTTTTT. It encodes CASSSTGLAGELFF.

This clonotype was counted at least ten times. CDR3 protein: CSASAMPRTGQHEQFF. The CDR3 region has the DNA TGCAGTGCTAGTGCTATGCCGAGGACAGGGCAACATGAGCAGTTCTTC. The rearrangement uses TRBV20-1 and TRBJ2-1; 8 bases map to TRBD1. Germline CDR1 reads DFQATT; CDR2 reads SNEGSKA (reference sequence). V shed 3 bases, J shed 8 bases, and the junction held 15 bases outside the gene matches. This CDR3 comprises 16 residues.

This clonotype has at least ten counts. The V call is TRBV10-3, the J call TRBJ1-1; TRBD1 aligns across 9 bases. Trimming removed 6 bases from V and 7 bases from J; junction bases left unmatched: 9. This CDR3 contains 14 residues. Germline V lookup: CDR1 ENHRY, CDR2 SYGVKD. CDR3 sequence: CAISFDRGMGEAFF. Here the CDR3 DNA reads TGTGCCATCAGCTTTGACAGGGGGATGGGTGAAGCTTTCTTT.

This clonotype was recorded at least ten times. This chain uses TRBV7-3 with TRBJ1-1; D is undetermined. Germline CDR1 and CDR2: SGHTA and FQGTGA. The length of the CDR3 is 15 residues. V was cut by 5 bases and J by 1 base, with 14 bases left in between. CDR3 sequence (DNA): TGTGCCAGCAGCCAGAGCAGCGGTGAGAACACTGAAGCTTTCTTT. Translated: CASSQSSGENTEAFF.